This section outlines one TCR beta chain sequence together with its context. This record belongs to a study of blood T cell repertoires in COVID-19. Study-level background: From T cells, B-cell-depleted T cells, or PBMCs came the material, which was cDNA or gDNA.

The data were produced by immunoSEQ multiplex PCR, yet TCRdb's version contains in-frame clones alone and is incomplete. The sample lists under 150,000 clones, about three quarters seen once, with roughly 10% in the top ten. This CDR3 contains 15 residues. CDR1 and CDR2 (germline): KGHSH, LQKENI. V was pared by 4 bases and J by 1 base, with 2 bases of the junction left unmatched. This chain connects TRBV18 to TRBJ1-2, with 11 bases fitting TRBD1. Material for sequencing was peripheral blood. This sequence was found in a woman between 45 and 60 years old with active or convalescent COVID-19. The CDR3 reads CASSLGTGGNYGYTF. The CDR3 DNA follows: TGTGCCAGCTCACTCGGGACAGGGGGTAACTATGGCTACACCTTC.